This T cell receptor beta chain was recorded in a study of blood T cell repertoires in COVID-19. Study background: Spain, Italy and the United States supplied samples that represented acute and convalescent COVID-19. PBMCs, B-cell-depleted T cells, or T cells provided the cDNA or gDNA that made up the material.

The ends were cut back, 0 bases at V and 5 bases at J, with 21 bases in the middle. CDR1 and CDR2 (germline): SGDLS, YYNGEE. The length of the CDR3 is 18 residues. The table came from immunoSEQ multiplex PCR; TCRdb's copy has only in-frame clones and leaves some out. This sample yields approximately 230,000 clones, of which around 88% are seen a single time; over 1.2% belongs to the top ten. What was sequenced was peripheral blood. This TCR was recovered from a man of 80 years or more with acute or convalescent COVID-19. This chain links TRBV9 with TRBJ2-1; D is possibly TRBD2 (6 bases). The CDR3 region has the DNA TGTGCCAGCAGCGTAGCCTCCCTTCGTAGCGGCCCAGACAATGAGCAGTTCTTC. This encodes CASSVASLRSGPDNEQFF.